What follows is one T cell receptor beta chain and its context. There is no known antigen for this receptor. Libraries were constructed by the immunoSEQ multiplex PCR assay. For the multiplex PCR, a mixture combining 60 forward primers for TCR Vbeta segments and 13 reverse primers for TCR Jbeta segments was used. The CDR3 region of rearranged TCR beta genes was amplified from genomic DNA by a multiplex PCR assay. The amplified TCR beta libraries were sequenced on the Illumina HiSeq System as 87-base-pair reads. The authors' pipeline ran thus. Across the 670 or so repertoires, a later analysis counted some 81 million unique TCR beta chains, 9.5 million to 13 million of which were shared by at least two donors. A nearest-neighbor algorithm error-corrected the raw reads and collapsed the reads into unique sequences, merging closely related sequences to remove PCR and sequencing errors. V, D and J gene segments were assigned by aligning CDR3 sequences to IMGT reference sequences. For a sequence to be retained, a match of at least six nucleotides was required to both a V gene segment and a J gene segment. Rearrangements were called productive when the CDR3 lacked stop codons and stayed in frame with V and J; all others were non-productive. Following IMGT convention, CDR3 was defined as the stretch from the second conserved V-encoded cysteine up to the conserved J-encoded phenylalanine. In an earlier analysis of more than 550 of the donors, sequences lacking an unambiguous match to a single V gene segment were excluded. An earlier analysis of 587 of the donors called V segments functional above 56.7% productive rearrangements and segregating when the between-donor standard deviation exceeded 5%. To diagnose cytomegalovirus status from the catalog of TCR beta chain sequences, a statistical classification framework was built. In a later analysis, V and J genes were assigned by comparing TCR nucleotide sequences against IMGT/GENE-DB human TR gene sequences. The TCRdist pipeline was used in a later analysis to assign CDR3 sequences and most-parsimonious VDJ recombination scenarios. In a later analysis, every TCR beta chain was defined by the combination of its CDR3 amino acid sequence and its V-gene family, and reads without a unique V-gene family were dropped. To address suspected cross-contamination and a sequencing artifact, a later analysis removed approximately 600 highly shared, low-generation-probability nucleotide sequences. In a later analysis, a clonal expansion index for each public chain was calculated from normalized within-repertoire ranks of inferred template counts. In a later analysis, generation probabilities were computed with a VDJ recombination model fitted to out-of-frame rearrangements, and the resulting probabilities were checked against IGoR. Hypergeometric tests were used in a later analysis to score TCR-TCR, TCR-HLA and TCR-CMV co-occurrence, with a repertoire-size bias correction applied to the TCR pairs. A later analysis estimated false discovery rates by permuting HLA or CMV assignments 20 times. A later analysis grouped co-occurring TCRs with DBSCAN, adding TCRdist sequence similarity when clustering within HLA-allele-positive subsets. Repertoires with fewer than 30,000 or more than 120,000 public chains were left out of co-occurrence clustering, as were roughly five repertoires with anomalous nucleotide sharing. TCRdb obtained this table from immuneACCESS and retained in-frame rearrangements with V and J assigned. These tables miss some clones; where compared with another copy, unresolved V genes account for less than half of the shortfall, and the remainder is unexplained. V, J and clone size reflect that table, while D and trimming were determined from the DNA. The table held for this sample gives 150,000 or so clones. The ten largest make up 1.3% of the sample.

The sample is drawn from a study of cytomegalovirus exposure and HLA in healthy donors (dated by TCRdb to about 2017). The study in broad terms: An earlier analysis of approximately 640 of the donors reported approximately 290 Gb of sequence data and about 100 million unique TCR beta sequences from some 180 million T cells. Approximately 310 gigabases of sequencing data and 70 million to 95 million unique TCR sequences made up an early release that covered 640 HLA-typed donors. Of the roughly 400 genotyped donors, over 70% fell in the genetic ancestry cluster associated with self-reported Caucasian donors. The aim of the study was to test whether cataloging public T cell receptors could identify signatures of past pathogen exposure. The T cell repertoires of several hundred subjects were profiled by immunosequencing and related to cytomegalovirus serostatus. A separate validation cohort of roughly 110 different subjects was used in addition to the 666-subject first cohort. High-throughput TCR immunosequencing, statistical association of individual TCRs with disease status, and machine learning were combined to predict cytomegalovirus infection status. In a later analysis, previously published TCR beta repertoires from 500 to 750 donors were re-analyzed and high-resolution HLA genotyping was added so that TCR occurrence patterns could be studied. The later analysis used no new phenotypic data to find candidate immune exposures, relying instead on TCR beta sequences and their occurrence across donors. An earlier analysis of 587 of the donors applied high-throughput TCR beta sequencing to assess whether each TCR beta V gene segment acted as functional or pseudogenic. Donor age, sex, ethnicity and CMV serostatus were compiled alongside the repertoire data. A later genetic analysis took genome-wide SNP genotypes for about three fifths of the 666 donors and used that subset as a discovery cohort. All discovery cohort repertoires had been generated on a single sequencing platform. Class I and class II HLA loci were covered by the typing at four-digit resolution. Typing coverage varied by locus: roughly 629-640 donors for A, B, C, DRB1 and DQB1; 522 for DQA1; approximately 570 for DPA1; 450 to 480 for DPB1. Four to six DR-DQ haplotypes were handled as single units for association and clustering, since linkage in the cohort was strong. On average, roughly 250,000 unique TCR beta nucleotide sequences were sequenced per donor among more than 350 genotyped donors of the cohort, with roughly 18% of those sequences being non-productive. Paper-wide results and their limitations: Most CMV-associated TCR beta chains appeared to be HLA-restricted in a later analysis, and the HLA associations seemed to be driven largely by CMV exposure. The study listed 150 to 200 TCR beta chains as associated with cytomegalovirus. In vitro tests confirmed that three of the cytomegalovirus-associated TCR beta chains recognize cytomegalovirus antigens. Linkage disequilibrium might explain the correlated functional status among segregating V segments, but an unknown experimental factor could not be ruled out. Broadly in line with IMGT annotations, most TCR beta V segments showed up in productive rearrangements about 87% or about 30% of the time in an earlier analysis of roughly 590 of the donors. While some public TCRs were present in many individuals, most TCR sequences turned up only very rarely across donors. For the cohort, immune exposure information was limited to CMV serostatus. According to a later genetic analysis, donors in an Asian-associated ancestry cluster had fewer N-insertions in productive TCRs than the approximately 610-donor mean. Compared with equally common non-associated chains, HLA-associated TCR beta chains in a later analysis were more clonally expanded and had lower generation probabilities. The authors suggested that the approach could potentially be extended to other disease states and immunological phenotypes. In this cohort, only TCR beta chains were sequenced, and detectable features were limited by the absence of alpha or paired-chain data. Some IMGT-functional V segments, including TRBV6-2 and TRBV6-3, could not be told apart with the 87-base-pair reads, so those segments were excluded. Assigning TCR associations to individual alleles was difficult when HLA alleles, especially DR and DQ, strongly co-occurred. The sequencing pipeline was judged likely to have produced a cluster of highly shared sequence variants as a technical artifact. At a false discovery rate of 0.05, a later analysis linked 16,951 TCR beta sequences to specific HLA alleles. In both the original and validation cohorts, the classifier was reported to diagnose cytomegalovirus status with high specificity and sensitivity. A further reported finding was that TCR beta sequences accurately predicted the HLA-A and HLA-B alleles for most subjects in the first cohort. Because counts were too low, roughly 18 rarely observed V segments, including chromosome 9 orphons, were left out of the earlier analysis of 587 of the donors. According to a later analysis, parvovirus B19, influenza, CMV and Epstein-Barr virus appeared linked to several top co-occurrence clusters. Presence/absence analyses assumed roughly uniform sequencing depth across donors, an assumption that may not hold. V-gene and J-gene trimming of TCR beta chains was associated with a missense DCLRE1C variant in a later genetic analysis, and the association was replicated in an independent cohort. In a later analysis, TCR association rates were found to vary across HLA loci, with the most associated TCRs seen for DRB1 alleles and the fewest for HLA-C alleles. Because some donors lacked HLA typing at each locus, the association tests relied only on the typed subset.

The CDR3 goes from the cysteine to the phenylalanine over 15 residues. This entry keeps only the CDR3 DNA: 45 bases, framed from base 1. In the germline V gene, CDR1 corresponds to MNHNS and CDR2 to SASEGT. V sheds 1 base and J sheds 4 bases, leaving 11 bases between their ends. In total, 666 healthy bone marrow donors made up the cohort. All cohort members were sampled while nominally healthy, although unrecorded immune exposures were likely present. The donor was CMV seronegative and belonged to the group of over 350 seronegative cohort members. Every donor gave a peripheral blood sample, and the peripheral blood mononuclear cells from that sample were used for TCR beta sequencing. The Qiagen DNeasy Blood Extraction Kit was used to extract genomic DNA from the blood cell samples.

Sequencing input: PBMCs. The chain is encoded by TRBV6-1 joined to TRBJ1-5, with a tentative D gene TRBD1 over 5 matching bases. The origin of this receptor is a woman aged 55-75 years in good health and CMV-seronegative. In nucleotides, the sequence is TGTGCCAGCAGTGAAGAGGGGAACGGAAATCAGCCCCAGCATTTT. This sequence encodes CASSEEGNGNQPQHF.